These 15 T cell receptor beta chains came from one sample sequenced in a study of OX40 agonist ivuxolimab in advanced cancers. Clones were sequenced by immunoSEQ multiplex PCR, and TCRdb holds only the in-frame ones, with some missing. The data show about 96,000 clones, 80% to 95% seen once. Here the sequenced sample was CD4+ or CD8+ T cells sorted from blood, taken in a trial of the OX40 agonist ivuxolimab. These receptors were collected from an adult with an advanced solid tumor such as melanoma, head and neck, liver or kidney cancer.

The chain combines TRBV11-3 with TRBJ1-3; TRBD1 is a possible D gene (5 bases). This CDR3 contains 15 residues. The germline V gene encodes CDR1 SGHNT and CDR2 YENEEA. Trimming stripped 5 bases from V and 4 bases from J, with 15 bases between. The CDR3 sequence is CASSPSPGRGNTIYF. The CDR3 nucleotides read TGTGCCAGCAGCCCATCCCCGGGGCGCGGAAACACCATATATTTT.

The chain links TRBV7-2 to TRBJ1-1; 8 positions match TRBD1. There are 13 residues in the CDR3. Germline V gene data show CDR1 as SGHTA and CDR2 as FQGNSA. V shed 2 bases, J shed 4 bases, and the junction held 0 bases outside the gene matches. CDR3 amino acids: CASSLTGGTEAFF. For the CDR3, the DNA is TGTGCCAGCAGCTTAACAGGGGGCACTGAAGCTTTCTTT.

V is TRBV5-1 and J is TRBJ2-7; 9 bases are a match to TRBD1. CDR1 is SGHRS and CDR2 is YFSETQ in the germline V gene. This CDR3 is 16 amino acids long. With V trimmed by 0 bases and J by 2 bases, 6 bases remained unmatched. CDR3 DNA: TGCGCCAGCAGCTTGGCCAGGGACAGGGCCACCTACGAGCAGTACTTC. The encoded protein is CASSLARDRATYEQYF. Looking up the rest from reference TRBV5-1 and TRBJ2-7 gives the full variable domain: KAGVTQTPRYLIKTRGQQVTLSCSPISGHRSVSWYQQTPGQGLQFLFEYFSETQRNKGNFPGRFSGRQFSNSRSEMNVSTLELGDSALYLCASSLARDRATYEQYFGPGTRLTVT.

The J gene is TRBJ2-6, the V gene TRBV19; D gene uncertain. CDR1 is LNHDA and CDR2 is SQIVND in the germline V gene (reference sequence). V was trimmed by 7 bases and J by 0 bases, leaving 4 bases between them. The CDR3 totals 13 residues. This CDR3 reads CASTFSGANVLTF. The CDR3 DNA reads as TGTGCCAGTACCTTCTCTGGGGCCAACGTCCTGACTTTC.

The gene calls are TRBV6-6 and TRBJ2-2; D uncertain. CDR3 length: 14 residues. Trimming pared 4 bases from V and 0 bases from J, leaving 6 bases between. Germline V CDR1 and CDR2: MNHNY, SVGAGI (reference sequence). The CDR3 here is CASSLDTNTGELFF. CDR3 DNA sequence: TGTGCCAGCAGTTTAGACACGAACACCGGGGAGCTGTTTTTT.

The chain combines TRBV11-3 with TRBJ2-3; 9 positions match TRBD2. The CDR3 contains 15 residues. V shed 5 bases, J shed 6 bases, and the junction held 9 bases outside the gene matches. CDR1 SGHNT and CDR2 YENEEA come from the germline V gene. CDR3 in DNA: TGTGCCAGCAGCGCCCGGGCTAGCGGGATTGATACGCAGTATTTT. It codes for CASSARASGIDTQYF.

The gene calls are TRBV4-2 and TRBJ2-3; 7 bases line up with TRBD2. The CDR3 spans 15 residues. V was clipped by 4 bases and J by 3 bases; unmatched bases: 7. In germline, CDR1 is LGHNA, CDR2 YNFKEQ. DNA for the CDR3: TGTGCCAGCAGCCCGGGAGGACTCCAGACAGATACGCAGTATTTT. Residues: CASSPGGLQTDTQYF.

The chain has TRBV6-5 and TRBJ2-7, with D possibly matching TRBD2 (5 bases). V shed 5 bases and J shed 3 bases, with 11 bases lying between them. The CDR3 has 13 residues. Germline values: CDR1 MNHEY, CDR2 SVGAGI. In DNA form, the CDR3 reads TGTGCCAGCAGTCCGACGGGGAACTACGAGCAGTACTTC. This translates into CASSPTGNYEQYF.

V usage is TRBV13 and J usage is TRBJ2-7, with D perhaps matching TRBD1 or TRBD2 (5 bases each). Germline CDR1 is PRHDT and CDR2 is FYEKMQ (reference sequence). This CDR3 contains 16 residues. V lost 3 bases and J 3 bases, leaving 18 bases between the germline ends. The CDR3 bases are TGTGCCAGCAGCTTCAGCCCGACGGGGCACAGCTACGAGCAGTACTTC. Translation: CASSFSPTGHSYEQYF.

This chain connects TRBV11-3 to TRBJ2-5; the match to TRBD2 covers 9 bases. Matching the DNA end better, TRBJ2-7 makes the J call doubtful. Germline lookup yields CDR1 SGHNT and CDR2 YENEEA. The CDR3 sequence is 14 residues long. CDR3 sequence: CASTVTSGTYEQYF. The CDR3 bases are TGTGCCAGCACCGTGACTAGCGGTACCTACGAGCAGTACTTC.

The J gene is TRBJ2-1, the V gene TRBV29-1; D might be TRBD1 (6 bases). Between the trimmed V and J ends, which lost 6 bases and 10 bases, there was a span of 10 bases. Germline V gene sequence: CDR1 SQVTM, CDR2 ANQGSEA. The CDR3 is made up of 10 amino acids. DNA for the CDR3: TGCAGCGTCCCTGGGGGCGAGCAGTTCTTC. Protein product: CSVPGGEQFF.

V is TRBV6-6 and J is TRBJ2-3; 10 positions match TRBD1. Germline V lookup: CDR1 MNHNY, CDR2 SVGAGI (reference sequence). V was clipped by 2 bases and J by 4 bases; unmatched bases: 6. The CDR3 sequence is 16 residues long. CDR3 amino acids: CASSYAGTGDADTQYF. The CDR3 nucleotides read TGTGCCAGCAGTTACGCCGGGACAGGGGACGCAGATACGCAGTATTTT.

This rearrangement joins TRBV5-4 to TRBJ2-3; 14 bases align to TRBD2. CDR1 is SGHNT and CDR2 is YYREEE in the germline V gene (reference sequence). This CDR3 contains 15 residues. J was trimmed by 6 bases and V by 1 base; bases with no gene match: 1. The CDR3 DNA is TGTGCCAGCAGCTTGAGGACTAGCGGGAGGGATACGCAGTATTTT. This codes for CASSLRTSGRDTQYF.

The V gene is TRBV11-2, the J gene TRBJ1-5, with TRBD1 matching 7 bases. The trim removed 2 bases at V and 7 bases at J, leaving 5 bases unmatched. Germline V gene data show CDR1 as SGHAT and CDR2 as FQNNGV. CDR3 size: 14 residues. CDR3 DNA sequence: TGTGCCAGCAGCTTAACAGGGGCACGGCAGCCCCAGCATTTT. Translated: CASSLTGARQPQHF.

The chain is built from TRBV5-4 and TRBJ1-3; unclear D gene. CDR3 length: 16 residues. V lost 0 bases and J lost 0, with 10 bases in between. Germline lookup yields CDR1 SGHNT and CDR2 YYREEE (reference sequence). CDR3 in amino acids: CASSLDMDGSGNTIYF. DNA of the CDR3: TGTGCCAGCAGCTTGGATATGGACGGCTCTGGAAACACCATATATTTT.